This T cell receptor (beta chain) derives from a study of spatial heterogeneity in lung cancer. For the study at large: Among detected sequences, beta-chain ones consistently exceeded alpha-chain ones in number. Study-wide findings and caveats: Approximate estimated coverage of tumor T cells amounted to 6.5% to 8% for alpha and less than 15% for beta chains. In tumors, expanded intratumoral alpha and beta TCR counts tracked mutation counts.

Germline CDR1 PRHDT, CDR2 FYEKMQ (reference sequence). V was clipped by 4 bases and J by 4 bases, with 11 bases between them. The CDR3 has 14 amino acids. Via MiXCR, TCRdb re-called the 5' RACE reads, giving one row per CDR3 protein. Of 20,000 to 30,000 distinct CDR3 sequences listed, around 9.2% are singletons. This clonotype is large (0.1 to 1%) by share. Its matching antigen is unknown. Time point of the sample: sample taken at primary tumor resection. Sequencing of whole RNA from tumor, nontumor lung or frozen PBMC involved no sorting. J is TRBJ1-5 and V is TRBV13, with unresolved D. The sequence derives from a male donor with early-stage non-small cell lung cancer. The starting material was lung tumor tissue, obtained at surgery. The CDR3 DNA follows: TGTGCCAGCAGCTCGCGACTTAATAATCAGCCCCAGCATTTT. The encoded protein is CASSSRLNNQPQHF.